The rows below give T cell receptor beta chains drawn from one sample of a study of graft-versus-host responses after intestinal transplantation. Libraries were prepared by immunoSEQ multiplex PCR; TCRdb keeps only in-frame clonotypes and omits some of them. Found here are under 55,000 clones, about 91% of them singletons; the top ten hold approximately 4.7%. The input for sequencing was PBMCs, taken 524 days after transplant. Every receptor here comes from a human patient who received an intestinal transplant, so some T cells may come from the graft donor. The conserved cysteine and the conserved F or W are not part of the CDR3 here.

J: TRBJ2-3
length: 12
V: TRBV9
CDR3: ASSVADNTDTQY

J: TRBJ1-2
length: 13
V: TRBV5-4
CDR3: DSTSLAGWHYGYT

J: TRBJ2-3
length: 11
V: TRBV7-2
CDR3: ASSRSAGDTQY

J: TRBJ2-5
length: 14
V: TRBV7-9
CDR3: ASSLVLGEGRETQY

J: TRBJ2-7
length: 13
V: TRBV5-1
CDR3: ASSPWGGSDYEQY

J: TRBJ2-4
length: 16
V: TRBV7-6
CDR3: ASSPGLATTIAKNIQY

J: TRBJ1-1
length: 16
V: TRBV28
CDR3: ASTIWGGQGLVRTEAF

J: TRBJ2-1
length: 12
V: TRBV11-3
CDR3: ASSFGGTSDEQF

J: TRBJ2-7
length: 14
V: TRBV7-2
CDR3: ASSLPGGLSPYEQY

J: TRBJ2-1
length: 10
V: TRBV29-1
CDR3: SVDSRGDEQF

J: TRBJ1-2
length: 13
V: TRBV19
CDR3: ASSLTGKAYYGYT

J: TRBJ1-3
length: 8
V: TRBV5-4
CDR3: ATLRNTIY

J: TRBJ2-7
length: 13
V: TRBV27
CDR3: ASSSGLAGAGEQY

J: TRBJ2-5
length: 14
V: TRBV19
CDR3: ASSTRQGAPQETQY

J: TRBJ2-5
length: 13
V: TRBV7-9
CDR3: ASNPPGTHQETQY

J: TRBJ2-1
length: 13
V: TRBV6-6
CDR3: ASRQEGMAYNEQF